The next 12 T cell receptor beta chains were all read from a single sample in a study of Ad26.COV2.S vaccination and SARS-CoV-2 variants. Sequencing used immunoSEQ multiplex PCR; TCRdb keeps in-frame clones, though not all of them. The sample contains about 680,000 clones, about 89% of which appear only once. Treatment here: roughly 19 received Ad26.COV2.S at low or high dose, single or two shots; 5 received placebo; per-sample allocation not given. Sampling was done on day 63 after the first vaccine or placebo injection. This specimen was peripheral blood, taken in a trial of Ad26.COV2.S vaccine versus placebo. The origin of the receptors is a person aged 18-65 years who received the Ad26.COV2.S COVID-19 vaccine or a placebo.

The chain has TRBV19 and TRBJ2-4, with TRBD2 as a possible D gene (6 bases). Germline V gene data show CDR1 as LNHDA and CDR2 as SQIVND (reference sequence). This CDR3 region has 15 residues. The V end lost 2 bases, the J end lost 8 bases, and 16 bases lay between the germline ends. CDR3 sequence reads: CASSIPGGVVDIQYF. In DNA form, the CDR3 reads TGTGCCAGTAGTATACCCGGGGGAGTTGTGGACATTCAGTACTTC.

The chain employs TRBV6-5 and TRBJ2-7; TRBD2 matches 8 bases. The V and J ends lost 5 bases and 9 bases, in that order; junction bases with no gene match: 15. The CDR3 length is 15 residues. CDR1 is MNHEY, CDR2 SVGAGI, per germline. CDR3 nucleotides: TGTGCCAGCAGTCCCACGAGCGGGGGCCTCGGGAGGCAGTACTTC. This translates into CASSPTSGGLGRQYF.

V gene TRBV15 combines with J gene TRBJ2-7; D is undetermined. Germline V gene data show CDR1 as LNHNV and CDR2 as YYDKDF (reference sequence). The CDR3 length is 15 residues. The V gene lost 0 bases and the J gene lost 0 bases, with 9 bases spanning the gap. CDR3 amino acids: CATSRDIRSSYEQYF. The CDR3 DNA reads TGTGCCACCAGCAGAGACATCAGGAGCTCCTACGAGCAGTACTTC. Together with reference TRBV15 and TRBJ2-7, the CDR3 gives the full variable domain: DAMVIQNPRYQVTQFGKPVTLSCSQTLNHNVMYWYQQKSSQAPKLLFHYYDKDFNNEADTPDNFQSRRPNTSFCFLDIRSPGLGDTAMYLCATSRDIRSSYEQYFGPGTRLTVT.

This chain joins TRBV7-6 and TRBJ2-3, with D uncertain. This CDR3 contains 15 residues. The germline CDR1 and CDR2 sequences are SGHVS and FNYEAQ. The germline V and J ends were trimmed by 0 bases and 3 bases, with 10 bases remaining between them. CDR3 amino acids: CASSLAPTMTDTQYF. CDR3 bases: TGTGCCAGCAGCTTAGCCCCTACCATGACAGATACGCAGTATTTT. Full variable domain (rest looked up from reference TRBV7-6 and TRBJ2-3): GAGVSQSPRYKVTKRGQDVALRCDPISGHVSLYWYRQALGQGPEFLTYFNYEAQQDKSGLPNDRFSAERPEGSISTLTIQRTEQRDSAMYRCASSLAPTMTDTQYFGPGTRLTVL.

The genes are TRBV19 and TRBJ1-1; maybe TRBD1 (5 bases). Germline CDR1 is LNHDA and CDR2 is SQIVND (reference sequence). This CDR3 has 13 residues. V was cut by 10 bases and J by 5 bases, with 17 bases left in between. The CDR3 bases are TGTGCCACCCGACAGTCTGAATGGACTGAAGCTTTCTTT. Protein sequence: CATRQSEWTEAFF.

This chain uses TRBV3-1 (or the pseudogene TRBV3-2) with TRBJ2-7, with TRBD1 matching over 7 bases. CDR1 is LGHDT and CDR2 is YNNKEL in the germline V gene (reference sequence). The CDR3 length is 14 residues. J gave up 6 bases and V 5 bases, and 10 bases lay outside the gene matches. The CDR3 loop is CASSGTVQGGEQYF. CDR3 in DNA: TGTGCCAGCAGCGGGACAGTTCAAGGGGGCGAGCAGTACTTC.

The chain employs TRBV7-9 and TRBJ2-5; perhaps TRBD1 as D (5 bases). V dropped 6 bases and J dropped 4 bases, with 15 bases sitting between them. Germline values: CDR1 SEHNR, CDR2 FQNEAQ (reference sequence). The CDR3 consists of 14 residues. This CDR3 is CASSLDTEVETQYF. The CDR3, as DNA: TGTGCCAGCAGTTTGGACACTGAGGTAGAGACCCAGTACTTC.

The rearrangement links TRBV18 to TRBJ1-2; the D gene is possibly TRBD1 (5 bases). The CDR3 totals 16 residues. Trimming took 2 bases from V and 7 from J, leaving 20 bases between them. Germline V gene lookup returns CDR1 KGHSH and CDR2 LQKENI. For the CDR3, the DNA is TGTGCCAGCTCACCAGTTTGGCCACGGGACTTCTTTGGCTACACCTTC. Translating gives CASSPVWPRDFFGYTF.

V gene TRBV18 combines with J gene TRBJ2-4, with TRBD2 matching 11 bases. This CDR3 contains 16 residues. After removal of 2 bases from V and 3 bases from J, the junction contained 3 bases not matched to a gene. CDR1 KGHSH and CDR2 LQKENI come from the germline V gene. The CDR3 region is CASSPGTSGYKNIQYF. As DNA, the CDR3 is TGTGCCAGCTCACCAGGGACTAGCGGTTACAAAAACATTCAGTACTTC.

The J gene is TRBJ2-1, the V gene TRBV5-6; 9 nucleotides match TRBD1. CDR3 length: 15 residues. Unmatched junction bases numbered 4, after V lost 5 bases and J lost 1 base. Germline loops: CDR1 SGHDT, CDR2 YYEEEE. CDR3: CASRPGTGSYNEQFF. CDR3 in DNA: TGTGCCAGCAGGCCCGGGACAGGGTCCTACAATGAGCAGTTCTTC.

The rearrangement joins TRBV7-9 to TRBJ1-1, with 9 bases that match TRBD1. The CDR3 spans 15 residues. The V gene's germline CDR1 is SEHNR and CDR2 FQNEAQ (reference sequence). Germline trimming cut 4 bases from V and 5 bases from J; bases unmatched to any gene: 8. CDR3 in amino acids: CASSWLRTGVTEAFF. CDR3 coding DNA: TGTGCCAGCAGCTGGCTTAGGACAGGGGTGACTGAAGCTTTCTTT. The full variable domain, its missing parts supplied by reference TRBV7-9 and TRBJ1-1, is DTGVSQNPRHKITKRGQNVTFRCDPISEHNRLYWYRQTLGQGPEFLTYFQNEAQLEKSRLLSDRFSAERPKGSFSTLEIQRTEQGDSAMYLCASSWLRTGVTEAFFGQGTRLTVV.

This clone has just one count. V usage is TRBV4-1 and J usage is TRBJ2-1, with TRBD1 matching over 7 bases. V dropped 6 bases and J dropped 5; count of bases not matched to a gene: 13. Germline CDR1 reads MGHRA; CDR2 reads YSYEKL. The CDR3 loop spans 16 amino acids. The CDR3 DNA is TGCGCCAGCAGACCTACGGGACAGCCTTTCAACAATGAGCAGTTCTTC. Amino acid sequence: CASRPTGQPFNNEQFF.